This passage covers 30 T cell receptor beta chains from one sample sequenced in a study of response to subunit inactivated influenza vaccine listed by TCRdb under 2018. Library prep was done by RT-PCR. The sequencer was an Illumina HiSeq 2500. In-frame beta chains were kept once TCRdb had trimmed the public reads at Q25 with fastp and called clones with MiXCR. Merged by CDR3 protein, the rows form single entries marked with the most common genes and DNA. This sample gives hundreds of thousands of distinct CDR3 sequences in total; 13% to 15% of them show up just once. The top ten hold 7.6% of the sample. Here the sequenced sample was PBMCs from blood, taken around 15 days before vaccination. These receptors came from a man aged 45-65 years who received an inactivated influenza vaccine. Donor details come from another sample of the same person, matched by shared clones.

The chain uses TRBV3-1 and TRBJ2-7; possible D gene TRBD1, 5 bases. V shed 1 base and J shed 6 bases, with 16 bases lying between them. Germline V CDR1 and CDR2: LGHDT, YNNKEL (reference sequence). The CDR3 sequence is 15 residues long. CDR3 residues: CASSQGGEVHREQYF. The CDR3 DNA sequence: TGTGCCAGCAGCCAAGGGGGCGAGGTCCATCGCGAGCAGTACTTC.

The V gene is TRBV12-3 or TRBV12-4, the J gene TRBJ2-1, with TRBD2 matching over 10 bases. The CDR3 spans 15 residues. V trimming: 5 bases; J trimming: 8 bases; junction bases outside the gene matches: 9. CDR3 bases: TGTGCCAGCAGTATCACTAGCGGGGAGGGGTATGAGCAGTTCTTC. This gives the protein CASSITSGEGYEQFF.

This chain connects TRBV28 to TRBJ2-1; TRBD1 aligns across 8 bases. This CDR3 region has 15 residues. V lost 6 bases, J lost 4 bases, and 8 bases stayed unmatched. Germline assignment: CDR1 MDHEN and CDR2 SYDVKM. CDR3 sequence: CASRMDRVGYNEQFF. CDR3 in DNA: TGTGCCAGCAGGATGGACAGGGTAGGGTACAATGAGCAGTTCTTC.

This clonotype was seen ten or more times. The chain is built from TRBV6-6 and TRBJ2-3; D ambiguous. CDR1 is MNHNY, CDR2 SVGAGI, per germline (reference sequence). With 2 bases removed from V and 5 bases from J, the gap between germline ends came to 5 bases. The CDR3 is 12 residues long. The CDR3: CASSYALDTQYF. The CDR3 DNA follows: TGTGCCAGCAGTTACGCTCTAGATACGCAGTATTTT.

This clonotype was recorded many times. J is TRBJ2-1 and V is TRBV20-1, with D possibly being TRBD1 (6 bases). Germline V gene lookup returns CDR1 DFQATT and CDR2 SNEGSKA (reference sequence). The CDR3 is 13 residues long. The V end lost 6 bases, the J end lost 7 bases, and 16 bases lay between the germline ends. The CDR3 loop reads CSAQHRVTNEQFF. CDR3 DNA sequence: TGCAGTGCGCAACACAGGGTTACGAATGAGCAGTTCTTC.

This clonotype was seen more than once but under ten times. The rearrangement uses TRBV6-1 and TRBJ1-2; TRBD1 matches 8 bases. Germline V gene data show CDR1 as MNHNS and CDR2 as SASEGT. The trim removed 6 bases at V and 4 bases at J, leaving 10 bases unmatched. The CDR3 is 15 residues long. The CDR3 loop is CASRGPQGEAYGYTF. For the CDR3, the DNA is TGTGCCAGCAGAGGCCCACAGGGGGAGGCCTATGGCTACACCTTC.

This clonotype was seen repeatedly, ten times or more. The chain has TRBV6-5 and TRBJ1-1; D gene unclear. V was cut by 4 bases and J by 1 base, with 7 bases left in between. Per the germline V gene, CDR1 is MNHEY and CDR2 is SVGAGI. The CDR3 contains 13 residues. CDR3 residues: CASSLTRNTEAFF. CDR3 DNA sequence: TGTGCCAGCAGTTTGACACGGAACACTGAAGCTTTCTTT.

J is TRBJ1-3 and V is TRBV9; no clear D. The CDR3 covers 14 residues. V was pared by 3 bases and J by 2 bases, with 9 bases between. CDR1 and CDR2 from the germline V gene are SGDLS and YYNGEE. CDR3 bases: TGTGCCAGCAGCGCGCCAACACCTGGAAACACCATATATTTT. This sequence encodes CASSAPTPGNTIYF.

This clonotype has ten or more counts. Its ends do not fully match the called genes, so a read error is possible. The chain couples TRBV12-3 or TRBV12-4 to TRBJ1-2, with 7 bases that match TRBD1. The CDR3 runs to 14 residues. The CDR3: CASTLGTANYGYTF. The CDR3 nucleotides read TGTGCCAGCACTTTAGGGACAGCCAACTATGGCTACACCTTC.

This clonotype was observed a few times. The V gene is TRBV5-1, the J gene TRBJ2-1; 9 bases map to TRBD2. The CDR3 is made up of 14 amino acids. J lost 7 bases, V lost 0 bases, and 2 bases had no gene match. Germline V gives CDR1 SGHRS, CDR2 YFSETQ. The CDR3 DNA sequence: TGCGCCAGCAGCTTGGTAACTAGCGGGAATGAGCAGTTCTTC. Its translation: CASSLVTSGNEQFF. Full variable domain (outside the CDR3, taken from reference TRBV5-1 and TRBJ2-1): KAGVTQTPRYLIKTRGQQVTLSCSPISGHRSVSWYQQTPGQGLQFLFEYFSETQRNKGNFPGRFSGRQFSNSRSEMNVSTLELGDSALYLCASSLVTSGNEQFFGPGTRLTVL.

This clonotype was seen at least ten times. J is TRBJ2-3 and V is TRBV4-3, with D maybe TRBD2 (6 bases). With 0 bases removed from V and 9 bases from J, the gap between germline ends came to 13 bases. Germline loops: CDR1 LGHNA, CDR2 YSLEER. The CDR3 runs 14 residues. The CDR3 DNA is TGCGCCAGCAGCCAAGACCGGGACTCCACAACGCAGTATTTT. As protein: CASSQDRDSTTQYF.

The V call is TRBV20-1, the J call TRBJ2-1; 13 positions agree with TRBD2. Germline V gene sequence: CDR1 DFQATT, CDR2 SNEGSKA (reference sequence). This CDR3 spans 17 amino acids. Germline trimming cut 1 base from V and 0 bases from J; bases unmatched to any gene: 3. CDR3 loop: CSARGGLAGHSYNEQFF. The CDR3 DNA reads TGCAGTGCTAGAGGGGGACTAGCGGGACACTCCTACAATGAGCAGTTCTTC.

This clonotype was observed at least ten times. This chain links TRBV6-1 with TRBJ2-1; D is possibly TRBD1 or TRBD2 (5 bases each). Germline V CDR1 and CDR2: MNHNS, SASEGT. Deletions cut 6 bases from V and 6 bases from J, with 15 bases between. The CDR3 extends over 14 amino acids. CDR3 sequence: CASRPGYGGNEQFF. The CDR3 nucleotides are TGTGCCAGCAGGCCAGGGTATGGAGGCAATGAGCAGTTCTTC.

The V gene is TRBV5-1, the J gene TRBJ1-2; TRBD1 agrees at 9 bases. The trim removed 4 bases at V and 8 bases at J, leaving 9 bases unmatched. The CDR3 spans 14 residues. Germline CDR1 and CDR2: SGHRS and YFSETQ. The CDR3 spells CASSNQGQGAGYTF. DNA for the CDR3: TGCGCCAGCAGCAATCAGGGACAGGGTGCCGGCTACACCTTC.

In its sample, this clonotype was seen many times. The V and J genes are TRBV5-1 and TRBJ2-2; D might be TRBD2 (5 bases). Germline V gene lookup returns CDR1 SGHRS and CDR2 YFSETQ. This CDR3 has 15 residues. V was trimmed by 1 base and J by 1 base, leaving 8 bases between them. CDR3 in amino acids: CASSLTSGNTGELFF. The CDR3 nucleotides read TGCGCCAGCAGCTTGACCAGCGGGAACACCGGGGAGCTGTTTTTT.

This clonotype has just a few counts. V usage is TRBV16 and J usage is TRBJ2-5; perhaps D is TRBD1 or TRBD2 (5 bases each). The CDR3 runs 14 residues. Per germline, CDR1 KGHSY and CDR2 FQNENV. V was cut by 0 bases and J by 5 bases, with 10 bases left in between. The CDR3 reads CASSQSQGDETQYF. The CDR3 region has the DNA TGTGCCAGCAGCCAATCACAAGGGGACGAGACCCAGTACTTC.

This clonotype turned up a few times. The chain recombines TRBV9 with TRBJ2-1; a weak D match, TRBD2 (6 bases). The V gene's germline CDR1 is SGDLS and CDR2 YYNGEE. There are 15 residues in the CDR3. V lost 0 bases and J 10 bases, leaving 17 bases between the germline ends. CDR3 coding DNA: TGTGCCAGCAGCGTAGGGGGCGGGACCTCAAAAGAGCAGTTCTTC. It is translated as CASSVGGGTSKEQFF.

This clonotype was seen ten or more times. The CDR3: CASSSEGLVGTQYF. CDR3 DNA sequence: TGTGCCAGCAGCTCAGAGGGACTAGTGGGTACCCAGTACTTC. This chain links TRBV7-2 with TRBJ2-5; 8 bases map to TRBD2. V lost 4 bases to trimming and J lost 8 bases; unmatched junction nucleotides: 9. Germline V gene lookup returns CDR1 SGHTA and CDR2 FQGNSA. The CDR3 is made up of 14 amino acids.

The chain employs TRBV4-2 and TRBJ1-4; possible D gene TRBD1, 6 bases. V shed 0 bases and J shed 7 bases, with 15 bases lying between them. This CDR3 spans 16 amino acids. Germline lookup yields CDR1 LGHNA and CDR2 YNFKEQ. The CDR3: CASSQDPPGVGEKLFF. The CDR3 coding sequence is TGTGCCAGCAGCCAAGATCCTCCAGGGGTGGGTGAAAAACTGTTTTTT.

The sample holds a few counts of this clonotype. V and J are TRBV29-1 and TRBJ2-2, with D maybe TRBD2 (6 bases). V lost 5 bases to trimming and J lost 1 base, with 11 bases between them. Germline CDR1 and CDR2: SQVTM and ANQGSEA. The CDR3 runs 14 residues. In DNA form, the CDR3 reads TGCAGCGTTTCGGGACTCTTGAACACCGGGGAGCTGTTTTTT. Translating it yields CSVSGLLNTGELFF.

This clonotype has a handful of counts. CDR3 sequence reads: CASSHDRDEQFF. Here the CDR3 DNA reads TGCGCCAGCAGCCACGACAGGGACGAGCAGTTCTTC. The chain joins TRBV5-1 to TRBJ2-1, with 7 bases lining up with TRBD1. Trimming took 4 bases from V and 10 from J; bases not matched to a gene: 5. This CDR3 has 12 residues. Germline V gives CDR1 SGHRS, CDR2 YFSETQ.

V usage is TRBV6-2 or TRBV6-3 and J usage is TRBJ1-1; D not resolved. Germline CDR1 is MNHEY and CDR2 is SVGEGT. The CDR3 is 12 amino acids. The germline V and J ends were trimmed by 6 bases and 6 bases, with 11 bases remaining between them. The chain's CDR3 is CASSHDTSEAFF. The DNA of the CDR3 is TGTGCCAGCAGCCACGACACGTCTGAAGCTTTCTTT.

The CDR3, as DNA: TGCAGTGCTAGACGGACCTACAGGGAGACGGACAATGAGCAGTTCTTC. This codes for CSARRTYRETDNEQFF. The chain couples TRBV20-1 to TRBJ2-1, with D possibly being TRBD1 (6 bases). Trimming removed 2 bases at V and 5 bases at J, with 19 bases between. The germline gives CDR1 DFQATT, CDR2 SNEGSKA (reference sequence). The CDR3 runs 16 residues.

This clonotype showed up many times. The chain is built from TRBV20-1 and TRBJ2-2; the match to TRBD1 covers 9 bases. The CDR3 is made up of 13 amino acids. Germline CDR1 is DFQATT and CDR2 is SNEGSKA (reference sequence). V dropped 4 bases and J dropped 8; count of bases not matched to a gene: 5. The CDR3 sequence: CSATQGAQGELFF. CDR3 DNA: TGCAGTGCTACACAGGGGGCGCAGGGGGAGCTGTTTTTT.

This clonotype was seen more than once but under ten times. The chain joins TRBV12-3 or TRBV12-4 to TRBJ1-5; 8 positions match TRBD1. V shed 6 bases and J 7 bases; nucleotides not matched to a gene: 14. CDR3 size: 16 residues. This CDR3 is CASSPNRGGSGQPQHF. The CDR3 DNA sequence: TGTGCCAGCAGCCCCAACAGGGGGGGTTCCGGACAGCCCCAGCATTTT.

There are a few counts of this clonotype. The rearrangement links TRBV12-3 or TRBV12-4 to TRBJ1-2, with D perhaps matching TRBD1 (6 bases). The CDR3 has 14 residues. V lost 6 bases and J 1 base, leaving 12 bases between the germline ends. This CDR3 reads CASRGSRGNYGYTF. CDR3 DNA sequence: TGTGCCAGCAGAGGCTCCAGGGGTAACTATGGCTACACCTTC.

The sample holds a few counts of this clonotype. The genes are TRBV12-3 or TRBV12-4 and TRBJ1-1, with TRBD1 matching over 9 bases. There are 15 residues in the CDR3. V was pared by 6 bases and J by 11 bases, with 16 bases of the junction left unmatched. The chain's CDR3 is CASSPGGQGLISAFF. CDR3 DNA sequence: TGTGCCAGCAGCCCAGGCGGACAGGGGCTAATTTCGGCTTTCTTT.

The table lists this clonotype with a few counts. The CDR3 is CASSPAISGNTIYF. CDR3 in DNA: TGTGCCAGCAGTCCCGCCATCTCTGGAAACACCATATATTTT. V usage is TRBV12-3 or TRBV12-4 and J usage is TRBJ1-3, with D hard to call. CDR3 size: 14 residues. Trimming pared 5 bases from V and 0 bases from J, leaving 8 bases between.

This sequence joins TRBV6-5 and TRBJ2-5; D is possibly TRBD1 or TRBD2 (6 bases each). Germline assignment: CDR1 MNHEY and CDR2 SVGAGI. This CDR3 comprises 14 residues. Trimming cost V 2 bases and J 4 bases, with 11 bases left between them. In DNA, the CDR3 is TGTGCCAGCAGTTACGTCGGGGGCATAGAGACCCAGTACTTC. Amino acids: CASSYVGGIETQYF.

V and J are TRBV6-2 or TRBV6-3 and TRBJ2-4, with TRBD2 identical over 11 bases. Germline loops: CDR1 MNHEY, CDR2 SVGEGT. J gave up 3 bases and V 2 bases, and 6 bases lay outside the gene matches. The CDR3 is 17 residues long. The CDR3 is CASSYPTSGIFKNIQYF. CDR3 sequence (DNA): TGTGCCAGCAGTTACCCGACTAGCGGGATTTTCAAAAACATTCAGTACTTC.